This is a list of T cell receptor beta chains from one sample in a study of T cell repertoires in cytomegalovirus infection. For these TCRs, the target antigens are not known. TCRdb called the reads again in MiXCR, with one record for every CDR3 protein. The data contain 340,000 or so distinct CDR3 sequences, 20% to 30% of them singletons. Sequences were derived from cultured PBMCs, sampled from culture after CMV antigen stimulation. All receptors come from a human donor in good health (CMV status not recorded). Some clones in this sample may be carry-over from other donors' samples. The CDR3 runs from the conserved cysteine through the conserved F or W. The D gene is left open where the match is weak. Only part of the rows carry a size: once, few, many, or a class if the clone is expanded.

j_gene	abundance	d_gene	v_gene	CDR3aa	CDR3nt
TRBJ2-2	-	TRBD1	TRBV19	CASSTRQGTGELFF	TGTGCCAGTAGTACCCGACAGGGGACCGGGGAGCTGTTTTTT
TRBJ2-7	-	-	TRBV4-1	CASSLRTPPYEQYF	TGCGCCAGCAGCCTTCGGACGCCTCCCTACGAGCAGTACTTC
TRBJ1-5	few	TRBD1	TRBV19	CASSLGQGADQPQHF	TGTGCCAGTAGTTTGGGACAGGGGGCAGATCAGCCCCAGCATTTT
TRBJ1-1	-	-	TRBV19	CASGRRTNTEAFF	TGTGCCAGCGGCCGACGGACGAACACTGAAGCTTTCTTT
TRBJ2-5	many	-	TRBV7-2	CASSLVHSQETQYF	TGTGCCAGCAGCTTAGTGCACAGCCAAGAGACCCAGTACTTC
TRBJ1-6	-	TRBD1	TRBV20-1	CSARDRGTGGNSPLHF	TGCAGTGCTAGAGACCGTGGGACAGGGGGAAATTCACCCCTCCACTTT
TRBJ2-1	few	-	TRBV7-2	CASSLRWGVYNEQFF	TGTGCCAGCAGCTTAAGGTGGGGAGTTTACAATGAGCAGTTCTTC
TRBJ1-6	-	TRBD1	TRBV10-3	CAVAGTEHNSPLHF	TGTGCCGTAGCCGGGACAGAGCATAATTCACCCCTCCACTTT
TRBJ1-1	-	-	TRBV7-8	CASSLGRRVNTEAFF	TGTGCCAGCAGCTTAGGTCGAAGGGTGAACACTGAAGCTTTCTTT
TRBJ2-1	many	TRBD2	TRBV27	CASSLGTTPSFF	TGTGCCAGCAGTTTGGGGACTACCCCGTCGTTCTTC
TRBJ1-1	-	-	TRBV11-3	CASSPPGGTGGAFF	TGTGCCAGCAGCCCCCCGGGAGGCACTGGTGGGGCTTTCTTT
TRBJ2-1	-	-	TRBV20-1	CSARAGGFYNEQFF	TGCAGTGCTAGAGCCGGGGGTTTCTACAATGAGCAGTTCTTC
TRBJ2-5	-	TRBD2	TRBV5-4	CASSPAGDETQYF	TGTGCCAGCAGCCCAGCGGGAGATGAGACCCAGTACTTC
TRBJ1-1	few	-	TRBV4-1	CASSQVGGGDTEAFF	TGCGCCAGCAGCCAAGTTGGTGGAGGGGACACTGAAGCTTTCTTT
TRBJ2-1	-	TRBD2	TRBV7-9	CASRTDVGRVDNEQFF	TGTGCCAGCAGGACCGATGTCGGGAGGGTGGACAATGAGCAGTTCTTC
TRBJ2-5	-	TRBD2	TRBV12-3/TRBV12-4	CASRNLGLLAGEQETQYF	TGTGCCAGCAGGAACCTAGGGCTACTAGCGGGAGAACAAGAGACCCAGTACTTC
TRBJ1-4	-	-	TRBV4-2	CASSQENVAAGKLFF	TGTGCCAGCAGCCAAGAAAACGTTGCAGCAGGGAAACTGTTTTTT
TRBJ1-2	few	-	TRBV27	CASSLAQGVFGYTF	TGTGCCAGCAGTTTAGCACAGGGTGTTTTTGGCTACACCTTC
TRBJ1-2	-	-	TRBV28	CASIPGGSTNYGYTF	TGTGCCAGCATCCCCGGAGGGAGCACTAACTATGGCTACACCTTC
TRBJ1-5	many	TRBD1	TRBV7-2	CASSRSTGRSNQPQHF	TGTGCCAGCAGCCGATCGACAGGGAGAAGCAATCAGCCCCAGCATTTT
TRBJ1-1	-	-	TRBV12-3/TRBV12-4	CASSWNEYTEAFF	TGTGCCAGCAGCTGGAACGAGTACACTGAAGCTTTCTTT
TRBJ2-1	many	-	TRBV7-2	CASSLDYTYNEQFF	TGTGCCAGCAGCTTGGACTACACCTACAATGAGCAGTTCTTC
TRBJ2-7	-	-	TRBV19	CASSIQTGSTYEQYF	TGTGCCAGTAGTATACAGACAGGCTCAACCTACGAGCAGTACTTC
TRBJ2-1	-	TRBD1	TRBV9	CASSPRGQYNEQFF	TGTGCCAGCAGCCCTCGGGGACAGTACAATGAGCAGTTCTTC
TRBJ2-3	-	-	TRBV7-2	CASSADLLGTQYF	TGTGCCAGCAGCGCCGACTTACTCGGTACGCAGTATTTT
TRBJ2-7	-	-	TRBV20-1	CSASLGVGNYEQYF	TGCAGTGCCAGTTTGGGGGTCGGGAACTACGAGCAGTACTTC
TRBJ2-1	many	TRBD2	TRBV12-3/TRBV12-4	CASSSGEPGLAGDNEQFF	TGTGCCAGCAGTTCTGGGGAACCGGGACTAGCGGGTGACAATGAGCAGTTCTTC
TRBJ2-7	many	TRBD1	TRBV7-2	CASSPGQGIEQYF	TGTGCCAGCAGCCCGGGACAGGGTATAGAGCAGTACTTC
TRBJ1-2	few	TRBD1	TRBV6-1	CASRRQGAYGYTF	TGTGCCAGCAGGAGACAGGGGGCCTATGGCTACACCTTC
TRBJ1-1	many	-	TRBV4-1	CASSPLGLTEAFF	TGCGCCAGCAGCCCGCTCGGTTTGACTGAAGCTTTCTTT
TRBJ1-5	-	TRBD1	TRBV12-3/TRBV12-4	CASRLTGDQPQHF	TGTGCCAGCAGGTTAACAGGGGATCAGCCCCAGCATTTT
TRBJ2-1	few	-	TRBV27	CASKGRGTSYNEQFF	TGTGCCAGCAAAGGACGGGGCACTTCCTACAATGAGCAGTTCTTC
TRBJ2-7	-	TRBD1	TRBV6-2/TRBV6-3	CASRRDSSYEQYF	TGTGCCAGCAGACGGGACAGTTCCTACGAGCAGTACTTC
TRBJ1-1	few	TRBD1	TRBV19	CASRDRGVYDTEAFF	TGTGCCAGCCGGGACAGGGGAGTGTACGACACTGAAGCTTTCTTT
TRBJ2-1	many	TRBD2	TRBV7-2	CASSDWREYHNEQFF	TGTGCCAGCAGCGACTGGCGGGAGTACCACAATGAGCAGTTCTTC
TRBJ2-6	once	-	TRBV18	CASSPVGSGANVLTF	TGTGCCAGCTCACCGGTCGGGTCTGGGGCCAACGTCCTGACTTTC
TRBJ1-1	-	-	TRBV4-1	CASSQVWNTEAFF	TGCGCCAGCAGCCAAGTTTGGAACACTGAAGCTTTCTTT
TRBJ2-1	-	-	TRBV5-1	CASSPRGRTSEQFF	TGCGCCAGCAGCCCGAGGGGCCGGACCTCAGAGCAGTTCTTC
TRBJ2-3	few	-	TRBV19	CAASGSIFGDTQYF	TGTGCCGCCTCAGGGAGTATCTTTGGAGATACGCAGTATTTT
TRBJ2-1	many	TRBD2	TRBV24-1	CATSDPRAPGLAGNEQFF	TGTGCCACCAGTGACCCCCGGGCTCCGGGACTAGCGGGAAATGAGCAGTTCTTC
TRBJ2-3	-	-	TRBV29-1	CSALPGVAVTDTQYF	TGCAGCGCCTTGCCCGGGGTAGCGGTCACAGATACGCAGTATTTT
TRBJ2-3	-	-	TRBV7-2	CASSLKLRGTDTQYF	TGTGCCAGCAGCTTAAAGCTGCGTGGCACAGATACGCAGTATTTT